The next 4 T cell receptor beta chains were all read from a single sample in a study of early T cells in non-severe SARS-CoV-2 infection listed by TCRdb under 2021. The library was obtained by 5' RACE. Instrument used: NextSeq 500. TCRdb redid the processing of the public reads, applying fastp at Q25 and MiXCR, and retained in-frame beta chains. Records with the same CDR3 protein are collapsed into one entry carrying the most frequent genes and DNA. Counted in this sample were about 72,000 distinct CDR3 sequences; approximately 9% of them appeared once. The ten largest clones represent about 3.5% of the sample. The sequencing input was whole blood. These TCRs come from an adult who was a healthcare worker with PCR-confirmed SARS-CoV-2 infection or an uninfected control (not recorded which).

The genes are TRBV15 and TRBJ2-1; D uncertain. V was pared by 1 base and J by 2 bases, with 9 bases between. The CDR3 sequence is 15 residues long. Germline lookup yields CDR1 LNHNV and CDR2 YYDKDF (reference sequence). The chain's CDR3 is CATSRVAVAYNEQFF. CDR3 nucleotides: TGTGCCACCAGCAGAGTGGCGGTAGCCTACAATGAGCAGTTCTTC.

This clonotype has just a few counts. The rearrangement links TRBV12-5 to TRBJ2-3; TRBD1 agrees at 8 bases. This CDR3 comprises 15 residues. V shed 6 bases, J shed 1 base, and the junction held 6 bases outside the gene matches. CDR1 LGHNT and CDR2 FRNRAP come from the germline V gene. CDR3 nucleotide sequence: TGTGCTAGTGGCGAACCGGGACAGGGCACAGATACGCAGTATTTT. Its protein is CASGEPGQGTDTQYF.

There are a few counts of this clonotype. The J gene is TRBJ1-3, the V gene TRBV7-8, with D unclear. The CDR3 is 15 amino acids. With 0 bases removed from V and 0 bases from J, the gap between germline ends came to 6 bases. The germline V gene has CDR1 SGHVS and CDR2 FQNEAQ. The CDR3 loop is CASSLAGVSGNTIYF. CDR3 nucleotides: TGTGCCAGCAGCTTAGCTGGGGTCTCTGGAAACACCATATATTTT. Supplemented by reference TRBV7-8 and TRBJ1-3, the full variable domain reads GAGVSQSPRYKVAKRGQDVALRCDPISGHVSLFWYQQALGQGPEFLTYFQNEAQLDKSGLPSDRFFAERPEGSVSTLKIQRTQQEDSAVYLCASSLAGVSGNTIYFGEGSWLTVV.

This clonotype was seen a handful of times. This chain connects TRBV2 to TRBJ2-7; D assignment may be TRBD1 or TRBD2 (5 bases each). With 4 bases removed from V and 3 bases from J, the gap between germline ends came to 10 bases. Germline CDR1 reads SNHLY; CDR2 reads FYNNEI. This CDR3 is 13 amino acids long. This CDR3 is CASSVRGGYEQYF. The CDR3 DNA is TGTGCCAGCAGTGTACGGGGCGGCTACGAGCAGTACTTC.